The sequence of this T cell receptor (beta chain) was determined in a study of blood T cells in healthy people across ages. Findings and caveats of the study: Diversity estimated from one million T cells was considered an underestimate.

V was clipped by 0 bases and J by 4 bases; unmatched bases: 5. The CDR3 spans 15 residues. CDR1 and CDR2 (germline): SGHTA, FQGNSA. This clonotype was detected a few times. Its antigen is not known. The use of a sample-barcoded 5' primer and a J-beta primer mix characterized a second PCR of about 7 to 12 cycles. TCRdb reprocessed the 5' RACE reads via MiXCR and lists one record per CDR3 protein. This table holds 2 million or so distinct CDR3 sequences, 40% to 55% found once. This receptor was identified in a woman between 40 and 55 years old in good health. Sequencing was done on a sample of blood. The V gene is TRBV7-2, the J gene TRBJ1-2; 7 nucleotides match TRBD1. The CDR3: CASSLARGPRYGYTF. The CDR3 DNA reads TGTGCCAGCAGCTTAGCGAGGGGGCCGCGCTATGGCTACACCTTC.